One and the same sample provided the 8 T cell receptor beta chains below, sequenced in a study of cytomegalovirus exposure and HLA in healthy donors (dated by TCRdb to the late 2010s). Receptor libraries were prepared by the immunoSEQ multiplex PCR assay. For the multiplex PCR, a mixture combining 60 forward primers for TCR Vbeta segments and 13 reverse primers for TCR Jbeta segments was used. TCRdb's version of the immuneACCESS table is confined to in-frame rearrangements and falls short of the full clone set. An unresolved V gene accounts for under half of the shortfall where checked; the remainder is of unknown origin. In this sample the table shows approximately 79,000 clones, 60% to 85% of which occur a single time. The leading ten clones occupy 5.5% of the sample. Sequenced material: PBMCs. The receptors originated from a male donor in good health and CMV-seropositive.

The chain links TRBV29-1 to TRBJ2-3; 8 positions agree with TRBD2. Germline V gives CDR1 SQVTM, CDR2 ANQGSEA. V lost 5 bases, J lost 5 bases, and 12 bases stayed unmatched. This CDR3 has 15 amino acids. CDR3 loop: CSVTPRAGAIDTQYF. The CDR3 DNA reads as TGCAGCGTTACCCCTAGAGCGGGAGCAATAGATACGCAGTATTTT.

The rearrangement links TRBV7-9 to TRBJ2-3; 8 bases line up with TRBD2. This CDR3 is 15 amino acids long. Germline V gene sequence: CDR1 SEHNR, CDR2 FQNEAQ (reference sequence). The V segment lost 4 bases and the J segment 6 bases; nucleotides outside the gene matches: 9. The CDR3 spells CASSSHGGASDTQYF. The CDR3 nucleotides read TGTGCCAGCAGCTCGCACGGGGGGGCCTCGGATACGCAGTATTTT.

The chain links TRBV28 to TRBJ1-2; a weak D match, TRBD1 (5 bases). CDR1 MDHEN and CDR2 SYDVKM come from the germline V gene. The CDR3 length is 16 residues. The V gene lost 7 bases and the J gene lost 3 bases, with 21 bases spanning the gap. The CDR3 is CASNEIARAFDYGYTF. CDR3 nucleotide sequence: TGTGCCAGCAACGAGATCGCCAGGGCCTTCGACTATGGCTACACCTTC.

The count of this clone is one. V is TRBV10-3 and J is TRBJ2-1, with TRBD2 identical over 11 bases. CDR1 is ENHRY, CDR2 SYGVKD, per germline. CDR3 length equals 14 residues. The V segment lost 6 bases and the J segment 5 bases; nucleotides outside the gene matches: 3. CDR3 in DNA: TGTGCCATCAGACCGGGACTAGCGGACAATGAGCAGTTCTTC. Its translation is CAIRPGLADNEQFF.

The V and J genes are TRBV6-4 and TRBJ1-2; TRBD1 is a possible D gene (6 bases). The CDR3 length is 15 residues. Trimming took off 3 bases at V and 8 bases at J, with 19 bases between the two ends. Germline CDR1 and CDR2: MRHNA and SNTAGT. CDR3 nucleotide sequence: TGTGCCAGCAGTGATCAAGGGCAGGGGATCGTCGGCTACACCTTC. Its translation is CASSDQGQGIVGYTF.

The chain recombines TRBV28 with TRBJ2-5; D may be TRBD2 (6 bases). Germline assignment: CDR1 MDHEN and CDR2 SYDVKM. Trimming pared 3 bases from V and 10 bases from J, leaving 9 bases between. The length of the CDR3 is 11 residues. CDR3 region: CASSFSGDQYF. CDR3 coding DNA: TGTGCCAGCAGTTTTTCGGGGGACCAGTACTTC.

V gene TRBV18 combines with J gene TRBJ2-2; TRBD1 might be the D (6 bases). The CDR3 is 15 residues long. V lost 2 bases to trimming and J lost 4 bases, with 11 bases between them. Germline V gene sequence: CDR1 KGHSH, CDR2 LQKENI. The CDR3 sequence: CASSPNQGFTGELFF. DNA for the CDR3: TGTGCCAGCTCACCAAATCAGGGGTTCACCGGGGAGCTGTTTTTT.

The V call is TRBV13, the J call TRBJ2-2; TRBD2 is a possible D gene (5 bases). The CDR3 length is 14 residues. V lost 5 bases and J 6 bases, leaving 13 bases between the germline ends. Looked up from germline, CDR1 is PRHDT and CDR2 is FYEKMQ (reference sequence). CDR3 DNA sequence: TGTGCCAGCAGCCAAAGGAGGCCGGCCGGGGAGCTGTTTTTT. This gives the protein CASSQRRPAGELFF.